Following are 23 T cell receptor beta chains from one sample sequenced in a study of blood T cells in healthy people across ages (dated by TCRdb to the mid-2010s). Libraries were constructed by 5' RACE. TCRdb shows the sequencer as Illumina HiSeq 2500. The second PCR ran for roughly 7 to 12 cycles and used a J-beta primer mix along with a sample-barcoded 5' primer. In-frame beta chains were kept once TCRdb had trimmed the public reads at Q25 with fastp and called clones with MiXCR. Rows matching on CDR3 protein sequence are summarized as one entry with the most common DNA and genes. This sample gives approximately 770,000 distinct CDR3 sequences in total; nearly 60% of them show up just once. 22% of the sample is taken by the ten largest. Material: blood. Every receptor here comes from a young man in good health.

This clonotype was seen many times. The chain carries TRBV10-3 and TRBJ2-7; 10 nucleotides align to TRBD1. The CDR3 extends over 12 amino acids. V trimming: 9 bases; J trimming: 5 bases; junction bases outside the gene matches: 4. Germline CDR1 reads ENHRY; CDR2 reads SYGVKD. CDR3 bases: TGTGCCATATCCGGGACAGGGGACGAGCAGTACTTC. Protein: CAISGTGDEQYF.

On this clonotype: At one of its ends the junction is not consistent with the germline gene, which may arise from a read error. The chain is built from TRBV10-3 and TRBJ2-1, with D hard to call. This CDR3 region has 13 residues. Germline-derived CDR1 and CDR2 are ENHRY and SYGVKD. The CDR3 spells CAIGEVVRAEQFF. CDR3 DNA: TGTGCCATCGGTGAGGTGGTAAGGGCTGAGCAGTTCTTC.

This clonotype has a handful of counts. The chain couples TRBV20-1 to TRBJ2-7; D might be TRBD1 (5 bases). Germline CDR1 DFQATT, CDR2 SNEGSKA (reference sequence). The CDR3 spans 14 residues. The germline V and J ends were trimmed by 3 bases and 0 bases, with 12 bases remaining between them. Here the CDR3 DNA reads TGCAGTGCTAGGGTTTACAGGAGCTCCTACGAGCAGTACTTC. Amino acid sequence: CSARVYRSSYEQYF.

J is TRBJ2-1 and V is TRBV12-3 or TRBV12-4; D is possibly TRBD1 (6 bases). V shed 4 bases and J shed 6 bases, with 13 bases lying between them. This CDR3 region has 14 residues. CDR3: CASSSGQLGNEQFF. In DNA, the CDR3 is TGTGCCAGCAGTTCAGGACAGTTGGGCAATGAGCAGTTCTTC.

The V and J genes are TRBV7-9 and TRBJ2-1, with 7 bases matching TRBD2. The CDR3 is 16 amino acids. V lost 1 base and J lost 6; bases outside the gene matches: 9. From germline, CDR1 is SEHNR and CDR2 FQNEAQ (reference sequence). The CDR3 region has the DNA TGTGCCAGCAGCTTAGGGGCCTGGGCGGGAGTCAATGAGCAGTTCTTC. It specifies CASSLGAWAGVNEQFF.

This chain joins TRBV7-6 and TRBJ2-7; 7 bases line up with TRBD2. Germline V gene data show CDR1 as SGHVS and CDR2 as FNYEAQ. V was clipped by 5 bases and J by 1 base; unmatched bases: 11. This CDR3 is 16 amino acids long. DNA for the CDR3: TGTGCCAGCAGCCCGGGGGGAGGGCCTTATTCCTACGAGCAGTACTTC. This encodes CASSPGGGPYSYEQYF.

V usage is TRBV4-3 and J usage is TRBJ2-7; 8 bases are shared with TRBD2. The J call may be faulty, since TRBJ2-5 better matches the DNA end. This CDR3 spans 15 amino acids. Germline V gene data show CDR1 as LGHNA and CDR2 as YSLEER. CDR3 nucleotides: TGCGCCAGCAGCCTAAGAGCAGCGGGAGAAGAGACCCAGTACTTC. As protein: CASSLRAAGEETQYF.

This clonotype was counted a few times. The chain carries TRBV12-3 or TRBV12-4 and TRBJ2-5; 7 bases are a match to TRBD1. With V trimmed by 6 bases and J by 5 bases, 6 bases remained unmatched. The CDR3 has 13 amino acids. CDR3 sequence: CASSHRGSETQYF. Written as DNA, the CDR3 is TGTGCCAGCAGCCACAGGGGATCGGAGACCCAGTACTTC.

As concerns this clonotype: A read error may account for a junction end that differs from germline. The chain combines TRBV7-9 with TRBJ2-5; possibly TRBD1 or TRBD2 for D (5 bases each). The J call is doubtful: the DNA matches TRBJ2-7 better. The CDR3 consists of 15 residues. Germline CDR1 reads SEHNR; CDR2 reads FQNEAQ (reference sequence). CDR3 protein: CASAPGSGLFYEQYF. DNA for the CDR3: TGCGCCAGCGCCCCAGGATCGGGGCTATTCTACGAGCAGTACTTC.

This clonotype was observed once. This chain links TRBV3-1 with TRBJ2-1; D may be TRBD2 (6 bases). There are 15 residues in the CDR3. The V end lost 0 bases, the J end lost 6 bases, and 12 bases lay between the germline ends. CDR1 and CDR2 from the germline V gene are LGHDT and YNNKEL (reference sequence). In nucleotides, the CDR3 is TGTGCCAGCAGCCAAGATTGGAGGGGAGCCAATGAGCAGTTCTTC. As protein: CASSQDWRGANEQFF.

This chain connects TRBV20-1 to TRBJ2-7, with D possibly being TRBD1 or TRBD2 (5 bases each). The CDR3 is made up of 14 amino acids. CDR1 and CDR2 from the germline V gene are DFQATT and SNEGSKA (reference sequence). Trimming removed 1 base from V and 4 bases from J, with 14 bases in between. The CDR3 DNA reads TGCAGTGCTAGAGGCTGGGGGTTACCTTACGAGCAGTACTTC. Amino acids: CSARGWGLPYEQYF.

The chain is built from TRBV5-8 and TRBJ2-7; D ambiguous. This CDR3 is 15 amino acids long. Germline loops: CDR1 SGHTS, CDR2 YDEGEE. V lost 3 bases to trimming and J lost 3 bases, with 16 bases between them. In DNA form, the CDR3 reads TGTGCCAGCAGCTACCACCGCCCTAGACGCTACGAGCAGTACTTC. It yields the protein CASSYHRPRRYEQYF.

V gene TRBV4-2 combines with J gene TRBJ2-1, with 9 nucleotides matching TRBD2. Germline trimming cut 3 bases from V and 7 bases from J; bases unmatched to any gene: 10. The CDR3 length is 16 residues. CDR1 and CDR2 (germline): LGHNA, YNFKEQ. In DNA form, the CDR3 reads TGTGCCAGCAGCCACGAGGTAGGCGGGGGGGCAAATGAGCAGTTCTTC. Amino acids: CASSHEVGGGANEQFF.

The rearrangement links TRBV7-2 to TRBJ1-6; 9 nucleotides match TRBD1. Germline loops: CDR1 SGHTA, CDR2 FQGNSA. The trim removed 6 bases at V and 9 bases at J, leaving 6 bases unmatched. The CDR3 covers 14 residues. For the CDR3, the DNA is TGTGCCAGCAGACCGGGACAGGGAACTTCACCCCTCCACTTT. Translating gives CASRPGQGTSPLHF.

This clonotype was detected only a few times. V gene TRBV6-1 combines with J gene TRBJ2-5; 14 positions match TRBD2. The length of the CDR3 is 15 residues. V lost 4 bases and J lost 2; bases outside the gene matches: 0. The germline V gene encodes CDR1 MNHNS and CDR2 SASEGT. The CDR3 DNA sequence: TGTGCCAGCAGTGGACTAGCGGGGGGGCAAGAGACCCAGTACTTC. This gives the protein CASSGLAGGQETQYF.

The chain employs TRBV3-1 and TRBJ2-7; 8 nucleotides line up with TRBD1. This CDR3 contains 15 residues. The germline V gene encodes CDR1 LGHDT and CDR2 YNNKEL (reference sequence). V lost 4 bases to trimming and J lost 4 bases; unmatched junction nucleotides: 9. The CDR3 sequence is CASSPSGQGTYEQYF. CDR3 nucleotide sequence: TGTGCCAGCAGCCCCTCCGGACAGGGAACGTACGAGCAGTACTTC.

The V call is TRBV10-3, the J call TRBJ2-7; D perhaps matches TRBD2 (6 bases). The V end was cut by 6 bases, the J end by 3 bases, with 12 bases between. The germline V gene has CDR1 ENHRY and CDR2 SYGVKD. The CDR3 has 13 amino acids. This CDR3 is CAISPGLNYEQYF. In nucleotides, the CDR3 is TGTGCCATCAGCCCGGGACTGAACTACGAGCAGTACTTC.

The rearrangement uses TRBV10-3 and TRBJ2-5, with TRBD2 identical over 11 bases. The germline V gene encodes CDR1 ENHRY and CDR2 SYGVKD. This CDR3 has 15 residues. V was clipped by 3 bases and J by 1 base; unmatched bases: 1. The DNA of the CDR3 is TGTGCCATCAGTGATAGCGGGAGGGCCCAAGAGACCCAGTACTTC. It yields the protein CAISDSGRAQETQYF.

V gene TRBV24-1 combines with J gene TRBJ2-5; a possible D gene is TRBD2 (5 bases). The CDR3 sequence is 13 residues long. Germline lookup yields CDR1 KGHDR and CDR2 SFDVKD. V lost 4 bases, J lost 11 bases, and 16 bases lay in between. Written as DNA, the CDR3 is TGTGCCACCAGTGACGGGCCACCGGGGATTCAGTACTTC. Translation gives CATSDGPPGIQYF.

This clonotype was detected a few times. The junction shows a germline mismatch at one end, possibly a read error. In DNA, the CDR3 is TGTGCCACCAGCCCTGGGAGCGGGAGGACAAATGAGCAGTTCTTC. It is translated as CATSPGSGRTNEQFF. The rearrangement uses TRBV7-2 and TRBJ2-1; 9 bases match TRBD2. This CDR3 contains 15 residues. Germline values: CDR1 SGHTA, CDR2 FQGNSA.

This clonotype appeared a single time. The chain links TRBV9 to TRBJ2-1, with D perhaps matching TRBD2 (5 bases). With 4 bases removed from V and 0 bases from J, the gap between germline ends came to 11 bases. The length of the CDR3 is 15 residues. Germline V gives CDR1 SGDLS, CDR2 YYNGEE. The CDR3 here is CASSPREGSYNEQFF. Written as DNA, the CDR3 is TGTGCCAGCAGCCCTCGGGAAGGCTCCTACAATGAGCAGTTCTTC.

This clonotype has a count of ten or more. This chain joins TRBV4-1 and TRBJ1-2; TRBD1 is a possible D gene (6 bases). This CDR3 spans 17 amino acids. Germline lookup yields CDR1 MGHRA and CDR2 YSYEKL. Trimming stripped 4 bases from V and 0 bases from J, with 18 bases between. DNA for the CDR3: TGCGCCAGCAGCCCCACTACCGGGACAATCGCTAACTATGGCTACACCTTC. It yields the protein CASSPTTGTIANYGYTF.

The chain carries TRBV12-3 or TRBV12-4 and TRBJ2-7, with 7 positions matching TRBD2. This CDR3 spans 14 amino acids. Trimming at V came to 2 bases and at J to 4 bases, leaving 5 bases not matched to a gene. The CDR3 DNA reads as TGTGCCAGCAGTTTATATGGGGGGGATTACGAGCAGTACTTC. Translating it yields CASSLYGGDYEQYF.